This T cell receptor beta chain comes out of a study of T cell repertoires in cytomegalovirus infection. This clonotype occurred a few times. Its antigen is unknown. Germline V gives CDR1 SGDLS, CDR2 YYNGEE. This CDR3 region has 15 residues. Trimming shortened V by 0 bases and J by 0 bases, and 10 bases separated the two germline ends. TCRdb used MiXCR to reprocess the reads, holding one entry per CDR3 protein. There are more than 85,000 distinct CDR3 sequences in the sample; under 30% occur only once, and roughly three quarters lies in the top ten. The clonotype originates from a human donor in good health (CMV status not recorded). Some clones in this sample may be carry-over from other donors' samples. J is TRBJ2-7 and V is TRBV9; D might be TRBD1 (5 bases). The input for sequencing was CD8+ T cells from cultured PBMCs, taken from culture after CMV antigen stimulation. CDR3 nucleotide sequence: TGTGCCAGCAGCGTAGGACAGCTCCCCTCCTACGAGCAGTACTTC. This codes for CASSVGQLPSYEQYF.